The 17 T cell receptor beta chains in this list originate from one sample, sequenced in a study of human T cells and chemical hapten exposure. A single record per CDR3 protein comes from TCRdb applying MiXCR to the RACE reads. The data show about 52,000 distinct CDR3 sequences, with approximately 9.7% seen just once and roughly 9% held by the top ten. Time point: pre-sensitization, week 0. Regarding treatment: therapeutic diphenylcyclopropenone sensitization with weekly scalp DPC. Unseparated into fractions, whole blood served as the source from which total RNA was extracted. The starting material was whole blood, obtained in connection with sensitization to the hapten diphenylcyclopropenone (DPC). The receptors were sampled from a woman aged 25 to 39 with alopecia areata. Some clones in this sample may be carry-over from other donors' samples.

This clonotype was recorded many times. The chain couples TRBV27 to TRBJ1-5; D is unresolved. V lost 4 bases to trimming and J lost 5 bases, with 6 bases between them. CDR3 length equals 12 residues. Per germline, CDR1 MNHEY and CDR2 SMNVEV (reference sequence). CDR3: CASSSPDQPQHF. The DNA for the CDR3 is TGTGCCAGCAGTTCCCCGGATCAGCCCCAGCATTTT.

The rearrangement links TRBV4-2 to TRBJ2-5, with no clear D. CDR3 length equals 15 residues. V lost 1 base, J lost 2 bases, and 11 bases lay in between. Germline V lookup: CDR1 LGHNA, CDR2 YNFKEQ. The CDR3 loop is CASSQVEARQETQYF. The CDR3 region has the DNA TGTGCCAGCAGCCAAGTAGAAGCCCGTCAAGAGACCCAGTACTTC.

This clonotype has a handful of counts. The chain is built from TRBV7-9 and TRBJ2-5, with D unresolved. The germline V and J ends were trimmed by 1 base and 4 bases, with 7 bases remaining between them. Germline V gene lookup returns CDR1 SEHNR and CDR2 FQNEAQ (reference sequence). The CDR3 is 13 residues long. CDR3 DNA: TGTGCCAGCAGCTTAGGAACAGTAGAGACCCAGTACTTC. This translates into CASSLGTVETQYF.

This clonotype turned up a few times. This chain links TRBV29-1 with TRBJ2-7, with 9 bases matching TRBD1. The V gene's germline CDR1 is SQVTM and CDR2 ANQGSEA. V lost 4 bases to trimming and J lost 1 base; unmatched junction nucleotides: 8. CDR3 size: 15 residues. The CDR3 DNA reads TGCAGCGTTGCGATGGGCGGGACAGGGTCCTACGAGCAGTACTTC. Its protein product is CSVAMGGTGSYEQYF.

The rearrangement joins TRBV29-1 to TRBJ2-5, with a tentative D call TRBD1 (6 bases). Trimming took off 1 base at V and 4 bases at J, with 10 bases between the two ends. CDR1 and CDR2 from the germline V gene are SQVTM and ANQGSEA. The CDR3 has 13 amino acids. This chain's CDR3 is CSVEGGQRETQYF. The DNA for the CDR3 is TGCAGCGTTGAAGGGGGGCAGCGAGAGACCCAGTACTTC. Full variable domain (outside the CDR3, taken from reference TRBV29-1 and TRBJ2-5): SAVISQKPSRDICQRGTSLTIQCQVDSQVTMMFWYRQQPGQSLTLIATANQGSEATYESGFVIDKFPISRPNLTFSTLTVSNMSPEDSSIYLCSVEGGQRETQYFGPGTRLLVL.

In this sample, this clonotype turned up a few times. The chain recombines TRBV15 with TRBJ2-6, with D possibly being TRBD1 (6 bases). V was clipped by 0 bases and J by 2 bases, with 14 bases between them. The CDR3 contains 18 residues. Germline V gives CDR1 LNHNV, CDR2 YYDKDF (reference sequence). The CDR3 DNA sequence: TGTGCCACCAGCAGAGATCCACAGGGAACACCTGGGGCCAACGTCCTGACTTTC. This gives the protein CATSRDPQGTPGANVLTF.

This clonotype turned up a few times. J is TRBJ2-2 and V is TRBV11-2; 7 bases are shared with TRBD1. V lost 6 bases, J lost 4 bases, and 5 bases stayed unmatched. The CDR3 sequence is 14 residues long. Germline CDR1 SGHAT, CDR2 FQNNGV. The CDR3 region is CASSQGDGTGELFF. CDR3 in DNA: TGTGCCAGCAGTCAGGGGGACGGCACCGGGGAGCTGTTTTTT. The variable domain in full, with the rest retrieved from reference TRBV11-2 and TRBJ2-2, is EAGVAQSPRYKIIEKRQSVAFWCNPISGHATLYWYQQILGQGPKLLIQFQNNGVVDDSQLPKDRFSAERLKGVDSTLKIQPAKLEDSAVYLCASSQGDGTGELFFGEGSRLTVL.

In this sample, this clonotype turned up many times. The chain combines TRBV6-2 or TRBV6-3 with TRBJ2-2; weak D call: TRBD2 (5 bases). The V end was cut by 0 bases, the J end by 5 bases, with 13 bases between. This CDR3 region has 16 residues. CDR1 is MNHEY, CDR2 SVGEGT, per germline. The CDR3 region is CASSYSRRTGTGELFF. CDR3 sequence (DNA): TGTGCCAGCAGTTACTCGAGGAGGACGGGTACCGGGGAGCTGTTTTTT.

This clonotype has at least ten counts. The chain carries TRBV20-1 and TRBJ1-5; 9 bases agree with TRBD1. The V gene end was trimmed by 3 bases and the J gene end by 2 bases; junction bases not matched to a gene: 5. The CDR3 covers 15 residues. Germline V CDR1 and CDR2: DFQATT, SNEGSKA (reference sequence). CDR3 bases: TGCAGTGCTAGTCCACGGACAGGGGGCAATCAGCCCCAGCATTTT. This translates into CSASPRTGGNQPQHF.

The chain uses TRBV12-3 or TRBV12-4 and TRBJ2-2, with 8 positions matching TRBD1. Losses at the gene ends were 1 base for V and 5 bases for J; bases not matched to a gene: 3. This CDR3 is 15 amino acids long. CDR3 in DNA: TGTGCCAGCAGTTTAGGACAGGGGTGGACCGGGGAGCTGTTTTTT. Encoded protein: CASSLGQGWTGELFF.

This clonotype occurred many times. This chain links TRBV28 with TRBJ1-5; 9 nucleotides agree with TRBD1. The CDR3 is made up of 15 amino acids. V shed 4 bases, J shed 2 bases, and the junction held 3 bases outside the gene matches. Germline values: CDR1 MDHEN, CDR2 SYDVKM. The CDR3 nucleotides are TGTGCCAGCAGTTCGGGACAGGGAGGCAATCAGCCCCAGCATTTT. Translated, it gives CASSSGQGGNQPQHF.

The chain joins TRBV12-3 or TRBV12-4 to TRBJ2-2; TRBD1 agrees at 8 bases. CDR3 length equals 15 residues. The V and J ends lost 5 bases and 7 bases, in that order; junction bases with no gene match: 9. The CDR3 DNA is TGTGCCAGCAGTCCGAGACAGGGGTCGGTCGGGGAGCTGTTTTTT. It translates to CASSPRQGSVGELFF.

As regards this clonotype: This could be a read error, since a much larger clone is one nucleotide away. J is TRBJ1-5 and V is TRBV6-6; D may be TRBD1 (6 bases). This CDR3 region has 19 residues. Germline V CDR1 and CDR2: MNHNY, SVGAGI (reference sequence). V shed 5 bases and J shed 0 bases, with 23 bases lying between them. CDR3 sequence (DNA): TGTGCCAGCAGTCCAGGGTCAGGGGCGGGTTCCTATAGCAATCAGCCCCAGCATTTT. Translation: CASSPGSGAGSYSNQPQHF.

This clonotype was counted ten times or more. The rearrangement joins TRBV28 to TRBJ1-1; TRBD1 agrees at 7 bases. Unmatched junction bases numbered 9, after V lost 6 bases and J lost 5 bases. CDR3 length: 14 amino acids. Germline CDR1 reads MDHEN; CDR2 reads SYDVKM. As DNA, the CDR3 is TGTGCCAGCAGCGTAGGGGGCGCGGGGACTGAAGCTTTCTTT. Translating gives CASSVGGAGTEAFF. Looking up the rest from reference TRBV28 and TRBJ1-1 gives the full variable domain: DVKVTQSSRYLVKRTGEKVFLECVQDMDHENMFWYRQDPGLGLRLIYFSYDVKMKEKGDIPEGYSVSREKKERFSLILESASTNQTSMYLCASSVGGAGTEAFFGQGTRLTVV.

The chain uses TRBV30 and TRBJ2-1, with TRBD1 identical over 9 bases. The length of the CDR3 is 17 residues. V lost 2 bases, J lost 4 bases, and 12 bases stayed unmatched. Germline CDR1 GTSNPN, CDR2 SVGIG (reference sequence). The CDR3 DNA sequence: TGTGCCTGGAGTCCTTTGATGGGACAGGGAAGTTACAATGAGCAGTTCTTC. Residues: CAWSPLMGQGSYNEQFF.

This clonotype was seen a handful of times. V usage is TRBV6-2 or TRBV6-3 and J usage is TRBJ2-1; tentative D call: TRBD1 (6 bases). Trimming took 5 bases from V and 5 from J, leaving 7 bases between them. CDR3 length: 12 amino acids. CDR1 and CDR2 from the germline V gene are MNHEY and SVGEGT. In DNA form, the CDR3 reads TGTGCCAGCAGTAGGACAGACAATGAGCAGTTCTTC. Its translation is CASSRTDNEQFF.

This clonotype was seen only a few times. This chain connects TRBV20-1 to TRBJ2-5; D remains unclear. There are 15 residues in the CDR3. Trimming took 3 bases from V and 3 from J, leaving 17 bases between them. Germline V CDR1 and CDR2: DFQATT, SNEGSKA (reference sequence). DNA of the CDR3: TGCAGTGCTAGTCCGATCGGACCAACAAAAGAGACCCAGTACTTC. As protein: CSASPIGPTKETQYF.